This TCR beta chain was identified during a study of control samples from healthy donors and cancer patients. V lost 5 bases and J lost 3, with 23 bases in between. The germline V gene has CDR1 LNHDA and CDR2 SQIVND (reference sequence). The CDR3 is 18 residues long. Data came from immunoSEQ multiplex PCR; TCRdb stores just in-frame clones and leaves some out. The table lists roughly 98,000 clones, roughly four fifths of them singletons. The J gene is TRBJ1-5, the V gene TRBV19, with D tentatively TRBD1 (5 bases). The TCR sequence derives from a woman between 55 and 75 years old in good health. Material for sequencing was blood. The CDR3 DNA is TGTGCCAGTAGTGGCGACAGAGGGTTGGGTATTTCCAATCAGCCCCAGCATTTT. Translated: CASSGDRGLGISNQPQHF.